The present entry profiles one T cell receptor beta chain with its context. As yet, its antigen is unknown. The CDR3 has 16 amino acids. Trimming took 3 bases from V and 0 from J, leaving 14 bases between them. The V gene's germline CDR1 is MGHRA and CDR2 YSYEKL. The record originates from a study of cytomegalovirus exposure and HLA in healthy donors. About the study: Among the roughly 400 genotyped donors, more than 70% were placed in the Caucasian-associated ancestry cluster.

Vbeta (60) and Jbeta (13) primers were used in the PCR. Sequencing used immunoSEQ multiplex PCR; TCRdb keeps in-frame clones, though not all of them. Found here are some 150,000 clones, 78% of them singletons; the top ten hold over 2.5%. Whole-study results and caveats: The authors listed about 170 TCR beta chains as cytomegalovirus-associated. On later analysis, the bulk of CMV-associated TCR beta chains appeared to be HLA-restricted. In presence/absence analyses, roughly uniform sequencing depth across donors was assumed.

The chain uses TRBV4-1 and TRBJ1-1; D may be TRBD1 (6 bases). The TCR was taken from a male donor in good health and CMV-seronegative. Input material: PBMCs. CDR3: CASSQTLDSLNTEAFF. The CDR3 DNA reads TGCGCCAGCAGCCAGACTCTGGACAGTTTGAACACTGAAGCTTTCTTT.